The rows below give T cell receptor beta chains drawn from one sample of a study of T-cell reconstitution after alpha-beta-depleted transplantation in children. TCRdb reprocessed the PCR reads via MiXCR and lists one record per CDR3 protein. Among about 420,000 distinct CDR3 sequences, 15% to 20% were seen once, and the ten largest hold approximately 29%. The sequences come from PBMCs, mostly from graft donor cells, collected 360 days after TCRalphabeta/CD19-depleted stem cell transplant. All receptors come from a boy in the first two years of life who had a stem cell transplant for Wiskott-Aldrich syndrome, so the T cells may come from the graft donor. CDR3s include the opening cysteine and the closing phenylalanine or tryptophan. A D gene is named only where the DNA matches it firmly. Only part of the rows carry a size: once, few, many, or a class if the clone is expanded.

.	TRBV30	.	TRBJ2-6	CAWSVIGRGANVLTF	TGTGCCTGGAGTGTAATCGGGAGAGGGGCCAACGTCCTGACTTTC
.	TRBV10-2	few	TRBJ2-5	CASSILLGTQYF	TGCGCCAGCAGTATACTATTGGGGACCCAGTACTTC
.	TRBV6-1	.	TRBJ2-1	CASTPRNHYNEQFF	TGTGCCAGCACCCCGAGAAACCACTACAATGAGCAGTTCTTC
TRBD1	TRBV5-6	.	TRBJ2-5	CASSLRQGVGQRAQYF	TGTGCCAGCAGCTTGCGGCAGGGGGTTGGGCAAAGGGCCCAGTACTTC
.	TRBV4-2	once	TRBJ1-4	CASSQDPGGWEKLFF	TGTGCCAGCAGCCAAGATCCCGGTGGCTGGGAAAAACTGTTTTTT
TRBD2	TRBV7-8	.	TRBJ2-7	CASSFPGLAAPKSSYEQYF	TGTGCCAGCAGCTTTCCGGGACTAGCAGCCCCTAAGAGCTCCTACGAGCAGTACTTC
TRBD2	TRBV6-1	.	TRBJ2-1	CASRRRTSWVNEQFF	TGTGCCAGCAGAAGGAGGACTAGCTGGGTCAATGAGCAGTTCTTC
.	TRBV4-1	many	TRBJ2-2	CASSPPRRGGELFF	TGCGCCAGCAGCCCCCCGAGACGGGGCGGGGAGCTGTTTTTT
TRBD2	TRBV6-5	.	TRBJ2-3	CASSYSKLAGADTQYF	TGTGCCAGCAGTTACTCGAAGCTAGCGGGAGCAGATACGCAGTATTTT
.	TRBV5-1	few	TRBJ2-1	CASSLVAERHNEQFF	TGCGCCAGCAGCTTGGTAGCAGAACGACATAATGAGCAGTTCTTC
.	TRBV10-3	.	TRBJ2-5	CAISEAVVEETQYF	TGTGCCATCAGTGAGGCCGTGGTGGAAGAGACCCAGTACTTC
TRBD1	TRBV30	.	TRBJ1-4	CAWSGTGGSEKLFF	TGTGCCTGGAGTGGGACAGGGGGAAGTGAAAAACTGTTTTTT
TRBD2	TRBV12-3/TRBV12-4	few	TRBJ2-1	CASSPAGGRQEQFF	TGTGCCAGCAGTCCAGCGGGAGGACGGCAAGAGCAGTTCTTC
TRBD1	TRBV29-1	few	TRBJ2-4	CSAMTGGANIQYF	TGCAGCGCCATGACAGGGGGCGCAAACATTCAGTACTTC
.	TRBV7-2	.	TRBJ2-2	CASSLGVGTNTGELFF	TGTGCCAGCAGCTTAGGGGTCGGGACGAACACCGGGGAGCTGTTTTTT
TRBD2	TRBV20-1	.	TRBJ2-1	CQVQGTSGSTYNEQFF	TGCCAAGTGCAGGGGACTAGCGGGAGTACCTACAATGAGCAGTTCTTC
.	TRBV18	.	TRBJ2-5	CASSLLAQETQYF	TGTGCCAGCTCGCTTCTTGCGCAAGAGACCCAGTACTTC
.	TRBV6-1	.	TRBJ2-4	CASSRTGHDKNIQYF	TGTGCCAGCAGTCGAACAGGACATGACAAAAACATTCAGTACTTC
.	TRBV27	few	TRBJ2-7	CASSLPDGYEQYF	TGTGCCAGCAGTTTACCAGATGGCTACGAGCAGTACTTC
TRBD1	TRBV20-1	few	TRBJ2-7	CSASRTGVNEQYF	TGCAGTGCCTCCCGGACAGGGGTGAACGAGCAGTACTTC
.	TRBV4-1	.	TRBJ2-3	CASSQVRGGNTQYF	TGCGCCAGCAGCCAAGTAAGGGGGGGGAATACGCAGTATTTT
.	TRBV24-1	many	TRBJ2-4	CATSDRRNIQYF	TGTGCCACCAGTGACAGGAGAAACATTCAGTACTTC
.	TRBV5-1	few	TRBJ1-1	CAVEDGAEAFF	TGCGCCGTGGAGGACGGGGCTGAAGCTTTCTTT
.	TRBV4-1	.	TRBJ1-1	CASSQGNFLNTEAFF	TGCGCCAGCAGCCAAGGAAATTTCCTGAACACTGAAGCTTTCTTT
TRBD1	TRBV30	.	TRBJ2-3	CAWSGDRGDTQYF	TGTGCCTGGAGTGGGGACAGGGGTGATACGCAGTATTTT
.	TRBV15	few	TRBJ2-1	CATSRAPGGGEQFF	TGTGCCACCAGCAGAGCCCCAGGGGGGGGTGAGCAGTTCTTC
.	TRBV15	.	TRBJ1-4	CATSRVRALNEKLFF	TGTGCCACCAGCAGAGTACGGGCGCTCAATGAAAAACTGTTTTTT
TRBD2	TRBV7-3	few	TRBJ2-3	CASSLKLEQLSGGNTDTQYF	TGTGCCAGCAGCTTAAAGCTCGAGCAGCTTAGCGGGGGGAACACAGATACGCAGTATTTT
TRBD2	TRBV28	.	TRBJ2-1	CASSVSGGYNEQFF	TGTGCCAGCAGCGTTAGCGGGGGTTACAATGAGCAGTTCTTC
TRBD2	TRBV12-3/TRBV12-4	.	TRBJ2-5	CASSSKRELGETQYF	TGTGCCAGCAGTTCTAAGCGGGAGCTGGGAGAGACCCAGTACTTC
.	TRBV7-9	few	TRBJ2-3	CASSPRGREHTDTQYF	TGTGCCAGCAGCCCGAGGGGGCGGGAGCACACAGATACGCAGTATTTT
TRBD2	TRBV24-1	.	TRBJ2-1	CATSHSLAGGRYNEQFF	TGTGCCACCAGTCACTCGCTAGCGGGAGGGCGTTACAATGAGCAGTTCTTC
.	TRBV2	.	TRBJ1-4	CASRSNGDATNEKLFF	TGTGCCAGCAGATCCAACGGGGATGCAACTAATGAAAAACTGTTTTTT
.	TRBV18	.	TRBJ2-2	CASNLVQGNTGELFF	TGTGCCAGCAACTTGGTACAGGGGAACACCGGGGAGCTGTTTTTT